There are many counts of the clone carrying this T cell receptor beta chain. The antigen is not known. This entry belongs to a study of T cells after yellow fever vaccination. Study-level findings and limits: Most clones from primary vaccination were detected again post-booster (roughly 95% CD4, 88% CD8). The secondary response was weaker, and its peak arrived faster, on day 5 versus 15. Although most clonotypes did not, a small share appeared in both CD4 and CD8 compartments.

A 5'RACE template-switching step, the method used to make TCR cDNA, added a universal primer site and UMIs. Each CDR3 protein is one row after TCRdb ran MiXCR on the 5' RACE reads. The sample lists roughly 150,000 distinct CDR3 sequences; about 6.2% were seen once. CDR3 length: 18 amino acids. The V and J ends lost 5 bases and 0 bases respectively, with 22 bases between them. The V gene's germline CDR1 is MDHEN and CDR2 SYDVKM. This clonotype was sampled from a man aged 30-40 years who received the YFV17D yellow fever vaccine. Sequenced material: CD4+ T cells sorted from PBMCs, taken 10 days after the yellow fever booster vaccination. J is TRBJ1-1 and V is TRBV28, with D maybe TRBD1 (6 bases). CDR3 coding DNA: TGTGCCAGCAGTACCCTAGCGGGGGCTAAGATCATGAACACTGAAGCTTTCTTT. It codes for CASSTLAGAKIMNTEAFF.